These 30 T cell receptor beta chains came from one sample sequenced in a study of cytotoxic CD8 clonotypes in ibrutinib-treated CLL. This table comes from immunoSEQ multiplex PCR, and its TCRdb copy is limited to in-frame clones, with some not included. The table has roughly 54,000 clones, 57% seen once. The sample was PBMCs, taken after 24 months of ibrutinib treatment. The receptors were gathered from a human donor with chronic lymphocytic leukemia.

For the CDR3, the DNA is TGCGCCAGCAGCTTAACAGGGGGCATTAACTATGGCTACACCTTC. As protein: CASSLTGGINYGYTF. This chain joins TRBV5-1 and TRBJ1-2; 9 positions agree with TRBD1. This CDR3 is built from 15 residues. The germline V gene has CDR1 SGHRS and CDR2 YFSETQ. J lost 1 base, V lost 2 bases, and 3 bases had no gene match. Based on the CDR3 plus reference TRBV5-1 and TRBJ1-2, the full variable domain is KAGVTQTPRYLIKTRGQQVTLSCSPISGHRSVSWYQQTPGQGLQFLFEYFSETQRNKGNFPGRFSGRQFSNSRSEMNVSTLELGDSALYLCASSLTGGINYGYTFGSGTRLTVV.

The chain links TRBV20-1 to TRBJ1-3; D is uncertain. Deletions cut 5 bases from V and 8 bases from J, with 10 bases between. CDR1 is DFQATT, CDR2 SNEGSKA, per germline (reference sequence). CDR3 size: 11 residues. The CDR3 DNA reads TGCAGTGCTGGGCACGGGGACACCATATATTTT. Amino acid sequence: CSAGHGDTIYF.

V gene TRBV4-2 combines with J gene TRBJ1-3, with no clear D. Trimming left V 5 bases short and J 0 bases short, with 8 bases between. There are 14 residues in the CDR3. The germline gives CDR1 LGHNA, CDR2 YNFKEQ. The CDR3, as DNA: TGTGCCAGCAGCTCCCCGGGCTCTGGAAACACCATATATTTT. This codes for CASSSPGSGNTIYF.

J is TRBJ1-1 and V is TRBV5-4, with D maybe TRBD1 (6 bases). Trimming cost V 2 bases and J 0 bases, with 11 bases left between them. The CDR3 contains 15 residues. Germline assignment: CDR1 SGHNT and CDR2 YYREEE (reference sequence). DNA of the CDR3: TGTGCCAGCAGCTTTGACAGGTGGTTGAACACTGAAGCTTTCTTT. Residues: CASSFDRWLNTEAFF.

CDR3: CASSLDATGGDEQYF. In DNA, the CDR3 is TGTGCCAGCAGCTTGGACGCGACAGGGGGGGACGAGCAGTACTTC. This chain links TRBV5-6 with TRBJ2-7; TRBD1 matches 9 bases. The germline V gene has CDR1 SGHDT and CDR2 YYEEEE. The CDR3 runs 15 residues. The junction had 6 bases not matched to a gene; V was cut back by 0 bases and J by 5 bases.

The chain uses TRBV2 and TRBJ1-4; D remains ambiguous. CDR3 size: 14 residues. Germline V gene data show CDR1 as SNHLY and CDR2 as FYNNEI. V shed 4 bases and J shed 3 bases, with 9 bases lying between them. This CDR3 reads CASSVWGANEKLFF. DNA for the CDR3: TGTGCCAGCAGTGTCTGGGGTGCTAATGAAAAACTGTTTTTT.

This chain connects TRBV6-1 to TRBJ2-2; D is possibly TRBD2 (5 bases). The CDR3 totals 14 residues. The germline gives CDR1 MNHNS, CDR2 SASEGT. The V end was cut by 6 bases, the J end by 8 bases, with 16 bases between. Here the CDR3 DNA reads TGTGCCAGCAGAGAAACACTGGAGGCGGGGGAGCTGTTTTTT. Amino acid sequence: CASRETLEAGELFF.

J is TRBJ1-3 and V is TRBV29-1; no clear D. Trimming removed 6 bases from V and 0 bases from J, with 12 bases in between. CDR1 SQVTM and CDR2 ANQGSEA come from the germline V gene. The length of the CDR3 is 14 residues. The CDR3 DNA reads TGCAGCGTGGGGTACGGAGGCTCTGGAAACACCATATATTTT. Its protein product is CSVGYGGSGNTIYF.

This clone was seen a handful of times. The chain links TRBV2 to TRBJ1-6, with D uncertain. The CDR3 is made up of 15 amino acids. V lost 8 bases to trimming and J lost 7 bases, with 18 bases between them. The germline gives CDR1 SNHLY, CDR2 FYNNEI. As DNA, the CDR3 is TGTGCCAGCCAGGTCGCCCCGGAGAGCAATTCACCCCTCCACTTT. Translation gives CASQVAPESNSPLHF.

V is TRBV29-1 and J is TRBJ1-1, with TRBD1 matching over 8 bases. The CDR3 runs 14 residues. Germline CDR1 and CDR2: SQVTM and ANQGSEA. Losses at the gene ends were 8 bases for V and 1 base for J; bases not matched to a gene: 9. CDR3 nucleotides: TGCAGCTGCAAGGACAGGGCGGCGAACACTGAAGCTTTCTTT. Translating it yields CSCKDRAANTEAFF.

The rearrangement joins TRBV13 to TRBJ1-4; maybe TRBD1 (5 bases). Germline V lookup: CDR1 PRHDT, CDR2 FYEKMQ (reference sequence). The CDR3 spans 17 residues. Between the trimmed V and J ends, which lost 2 bases and 8 bases, there was a span of 21 bases. The CDR3 nucleotides are TGTGCCAGCAGCTTACAGCCCGTGAGGCAGGGTAACGAAAAACTGTTTTTT. Translated: CASSLQPVRQGNEKLFF.

The chain couples TRBV29-1 to TRBJ1-5, with a tentative D call TRBD1 (6 bases). V lost 7 bases, J lost 9 bases, and 16 bases lay in between. The germline V gene has CDR1 SQVTM and CDR2 ANQGSEA. The length of the CDR3 is 12 residues. The CDR3, as DNA: TGCAGCGCTGGCCTTCAGGGGTCGCCCCAGCATTTT. It specifies CSAGLQGSPQHF.

The V gene is TRBV5-1, the J gene TRBJ2-5; no firm D call. The CDR3 is made up of 14 amino acids. Germline V gene data show CDR1 as SGHRS and CDR2 as YFSETQ. V lost 3 bases and J lost 5, with 14 bases in between. In DNA form, the CDR3 reads TGCGCCAGCAGCTCCCCCGATGGAGCTGAGACCCAGTACTTC. Amino acids: CASSSPDGAETQYF.

The V call is TRBV5-4, the J call TRBJ2-3; 12 positions agree with TRBD1. Germline loops: CDR1 SGHNT, CDR2 YYREEE (reference sequence). V shed 4 bases and J 5 bases; nucleotides not matched to a gene: 8. The CDR3 consists of 16 residues. The CDR3 protein is CASSPGTGGGVDTQYF. The CDR3 DNA sequence: TGTGCCAGCAGCCCCGGGACAGGGGGCGGTGTAGATACGCAGTATTTT.

This rearrangement joins TRBV12-5 to TRBJ2-1; perhaps TRBD2 as D (5 bases). Germline-derived CDR1 and CDR2 are LGHNT and FRNRAP. The length of the CDR3 is 14 residues. Deletions cut 5 bases from V and 10 bases from J, with 18 bases between. The CDR3 is CASGPPRGLGEQFF. DNA for the CDR3: TGTGCTAGTGGTCCACCGAGAGGGTTAGGAGAGCAGTTCTTC. Looking up the rest from reference TRBV12-5 and TRBJ2-1 gives the full variable domain: DARVTQTPRHKVTEMGQEVTMRCQPILGHNTVFWYRQTMMQGLELLAYFRNRAPLDDSGMPKDRFSAEMPDATLATLKIQPSEPRDSAVYFCASGPPRGLGEQFFGPGTRLTVL.

V and J are TRBV7-9 and TRBJ1-1, with TRBD1 as a possible D gene (6 bases). This CDR3 has 14 amino acids. V was pared by 4 bases and J by 4 bases, with 13 bases between. CDR1 and CDR2 from the germline V gene are SEHNR and FQNEAQ (reference sequence). Here the CDR3 DNA reads TGTGCCAGCAGCTCTCAAGGACAGCCCACTGAAGCTTTCTTT. Translating gives CASSSQGQPTEAFF.

V usage is TRBV2 and J usage is TRBJ1-1; the D gene is possibly TRBD1 (5 bases). This CDR3 spans 11 amino acids. Germline CDR1 SNHLY, CDR2 FYNNEI. Trimming left V 7 bases short and J 7 bases short, with 10 bases between. CDR3 in DNA: TGTGCCAGCACGGGGGTTAGTGAAGCTTTCTTT. Its translation: CASTGVSEAFF.

This chain links TRBV9 with TRBJ2-7; 7 bases map to TRBD2. CDR3 size: 16 residues. V gave up 4 bases and J gave up 0 bases; unmatched junction bases: 10. Germline assignment: CDR1 SGDLS and CDR2 YYNGEE. CDR3: CASSPSGLRPSYEQYF. In DNA, the CDR3 is TGTGCCAGCAGCCCCTCGGGACTACGACCCTCCTACGAGCAGTACTTC.

This clone was observed a handful of times. This rearrangement joins TRBV2 to TRBJ2-7; D is unresolved. Trimming removed 2 bases at V and 3 bases at J, with 14 bases between. Germline V lookup: CDR1 SNHLY, CDR2 FYNNEI. This CDR3 has 15 amino acids. CDR3 amino acids: CASSETVQLFYEQYF. CDR3 DNA sequence: TGTGCCAGCAGTGAAACAGTTCAACTCTTCTACGAGCAGTACTTC.

In this sample, this clone turned up many times. V and J are TRBV2 and TRBJ1-1, with D possibly matching TRBD1 (6 bases). V shed 7 bases and J shed 6 bases, with 18 bases lying between them. The CDR3 is 14 residues long. Germline V gene data show CDR1 as SNHLY and CDR2 as FYNNEI. The CDR3 protein is CASIGQSLGAEAFF. The CDR3 region has the DNA TGTGCCAGCATAGGACAGAGCTTAGGCGCTGAAGCTTTCTTT. Variable domain in full (rest from reference TRBV2 and TRBJ1-1): EPEVTQTPSHQVTQMGQEVILRCVPISNHLYFYWYRQILGQKVEFLVSFYNNEISEKSEIFDDQFSVERPDGSNFTLKIRSTKLEDSAMYFCASIGQSLGAEAFFGQGTRLTVV.

This chain links TRBV29-1 with TRBJ2-4, with TRBD2 as a possible D gene (6 bases). This CDR3 has 13 amino acids. Trimming removed 1 base at V and 3 bases at J, with 7 bases between. Looked up from germline, CDR1 is SQVTM and CDR2 is ANQGSEA. The CDR3 is CSVEGGGKNIQYF. In DNA form, the CDR3 reads TGCAGCGTTGAAGGGGGAGGCAAAAACATTCAGTACTTC.

The gene calls are TRBV6-5 and TRBJ1-2; D is possibly TRBD1 (5 bases). Between the trimmed V and J ends, which lost 2 bases and 2 bases, there was a span of 9 bases. This CDR3 has 14 residues. Germline V gene data show CDR1 as MNHEY and CDR2 as SVGAGI. CDR3 nucleotide sequence: TGTGCCAGCAGTTACAGGGGTCCAAACTATGGCTACACCTTC. As protein: CASSYRGPNYGYTF.

The chain carries TRBV27 and TRBJ2-5, with D perhaps TRBD1 (5 bases). V was cut by 0 bases and J by 2 bases, with 13 bases left in between. The CDR3 has 16 amino acids. Germline values: CDR1 MNHEY, CDR2 SMNVEV (reference sequence). The CDR3 spells CASSLSVGDSQETQYF. CDR3 in DNA: TGTGCCAGCAGTTTATCGGTAGGGGATTCGCAAGAGACCCAGTACTTC.

This clone was seen a single time. CDR3 loop: CASSPHLPSEGQPQHF. The CDR3 DNA reads as TGTGCCAGCAGCCCCCATCTCCCCTCTGAAGGACAGCCCCAGCATTTT. The genes are TRBV9 and TRBJ1-5, with no clear D. Germline values: CDR1 SGDLS, CDR2 YYNGEE. The CDR3 consists of 16 residues. V lost 4 bases and J lost 7, with 21 bases in between. The full variable domain, completed using reference TRBV9 and TRBJ1-5, is DSGVTQTPKHLITATGQRVTLRCSPRSGDLSVYWYQQSLDQGLQFLIQYYNGEERAKGNILERFSAQQFPDLHSELNLSSLELGDSALYFCASSPHLPSEGQPQHFGDGTRLSIL.

The sample holds a few counts of this clone. This chain joins TRBV2 and TRBJ1-6; no clear D. Per the germline V gene, CDR1 is SNHLY and CDR2 is FYNNEI. The V and J ends lost 5 bases and 10 bases respectively, with 18 bases between them. The CDR3 sequence is 15 residues long. The CDR3: CASSRTGTEESPLHF. The CDR3 DNA reads TGTGCCAGCAGTAGGACCGGCACAGAGGAGTCACCCCTCCACTTT.

In its sample, this clone was seen a few times. The chain has TRBV16 and TRBJ1-2, with D hard to call. This CDR3 region has 13 residues. The germline V gene encodes CDR1 KGHSY and CDR2 FQNENV. V gave up 2 bases and J gave up 2 bases, with 6 bases separating them. This CDR3 is CASSQGRNYGYTF. CDR3 DNA sequence: TGTGCCAGCAGCCAAGGGAGGAACTATGGCTACACCTTC. Variable domain in full (rest from reference TRBV16 and TRBJ1-2): GEEVAQTPKHLVRGEGQKAKLYCAPIKGHSYVFWYQQVLKNEFKFLISFQNENVFDETGMPKERFSAKCLPNSPCSLEIQATKLEDSAVYFCASSQGRNYGYTFGSGTRLTVV.

The chain has TRBV6-1 and TRBJ1-1; tentative D call: TRBD1 (5 bases). Germline assignment: CDR1 MNHNS and CDR2 SASEGT. V was pared by 2 bases and J by 5 bases, with 18 bases between. This CDR3 region has 16 residues. In nucleotides, the CDR3 is TGTGCCAGCAGTGAAAGGCAAAGGTCGGGGCGTACTGAAGCTTTCTTT. It translates to CASSERQRSGRTEAFF.

The chain employs TRBV19 and TRBJ2-6; D gene uncertain. Trimming took 8 bases from V and 2 from J, leaving 10 bases between them. CDR3 length: 14 amino acids. Germline CDR1 reads LNHDA; CDR2 reads SQIVND (reference sequence). This chain's CDR3 is CASVARTGANVLTF. For the CDR3, the DNA is TGTGCCAGTGTCGCTAGGACTGGGGCCAACGTCCTGACTTTC.

CDR3 amino acids: CATSRGMSGGVGGPWNQPQHF. The DNA of the CDR3 is TGTGCCACCAGCAGAGGAATGTCAGGGGGCGTGGGAGGACCTTGGAATCAGCCCCAGCATTTT. The V call is TRBV15, the J call TRBJ1-5; 8 bases map to TRBD1. Losses at the gene ends were 1 base for V and 4 bases for J; bases not matched to a gene: 21. The CDR3 is 21 amino acids. Germline-derived CDR1 and CDR2 are LNHNV and YYDKDF (reference sequence).

This clone was observed once. The V call is TRBV7-6, the J call TRBJ2-3; no clear D. Trimming removed 2 bases from V and 5 bases from J, with 14 bases in between. The CDR3 length is 15 residues. The germline V gene has CDR1 SGHVS and CDR2 FNYEAQ. CDR3 loop: CASSLTGPPGDTQYF. DNA of the CDR3: TGTGCCAGCAGCTTAACGGGCCCACCTGGAGATACGCAGTATTTT.